The 4 T cell receptor beta chains presented below share a single source sample, sequenced in a study of cytomegalovirus exposure and HLA in healthy donors. Researchers ran the PCR with 60 Vbeta and 13 Jbeta primers. Data came from immunoSEQ multiplex PCR; TCRdb stores just in-frame clones and leaves some out. The sample lists 150,000 to 200,000 clones, 60% to 85% occurring once. The material sequenced was PBMCs. The origin of the receptors is a woman in her thirties or forties in good health and CMV-seronegative.

This chain connects TRBV7-2 to TRBJ1-5, with a possible D match to TRBD1 (5 bases). This CDR3 comprises 14 residues. The germline gives CDR1 SGHTA, CDR2 FQGNSA. V was trimmed by 5 bases and J by 3 bases, leaving 11 bases between them. The chain's CDR3 is CASSVGQNNQPQHF. The CDR3 DNA reads as TGTGCCAGCAGCGTCGGACAAAACAATCAGCCCCAGCATTTT.

The V and J genes are TRBV7-6 and TRBJ1-2; TRBD1 agrees at 9 bases. V gave up 2 bases and J gave up 3 bases; unmatched junction bases: 10. This CDR3 region has 17 residues. Germline lookup yields CDR1 SGHVS and CDR2 FNYEAQ. The CDR3 protein is CASSLRFRGQGDYGYTF. The CDR3 nucleotides are TGTGCCAGCAGCTTAAGGTTCCGGGGACAGGGAGACTATGGCTACACCTTC.

The chain is built from TRBV4-1 and TRBJ2-5; 9 nucleotides match TRBD2. The V segment lost 1 base and the J segment 1 base; nucleotides outside the gene matches: 4. The CDR3 sequence is 16 residues long. Germline CDR1 reads MGHRA; CDR2 reads YSYEKL. CDR3 in amino acids: CASSQGLRGGQETQYF. The CDR3 bases are TGCGCCAGCAGCCAAGGGTTGCGGGGGGGCCAAGAGACCCAGTACTTC.

This sequence joins TRBV5-4 and TRBJ2-7; 8 bases line up with TRBD1. This CDR3 comprises 13 residues. The germline V gene has CDR1 SGHNT and CDR2 YYREEE (reference sequence). The ends lost 2 bases at V and 2 bases at J; junction bases unmatched: 0. The CDR3 DNA reads TGTGCCAGCAGCTTACAGGGGGCCTACGAGCAGTACTTC. Translation gives CASSLQGAYEQYF.